This T cell receptor beta chain originates from a study of cytomegalovirus exposure and HLA in healthy donors. Study conclusions and caveats: V- and J-gene trimming in TCR beta was tied to a missense DCLRE1C variant by an analysis performed later. There were some public TCRs occurring in many donors, but most TCR sequences were rare.

This clone was detected a few times. Its specificity is unknown. Among the donors, all were healthy bone marrow donors. PCR employed 60 Vbeta and 13 Jbeta primers. Methods used by the authors: The authors later counted around 80 million unique TCR beta chains, some 9.9 million of them shared. Data came from immunoSEQ multiplex PCR; TCRdb stores just in-frame clones and leaves some out. The V and J calls and the clone size are those of that table, but D and trimming were determined from the DNA. The sample contains more than 80,000 clones, 64% of which appear only once. With 4 bases clipped from V and 9 bases from J, the junction kept 14 bases outside the gene matches. CDR3 size: 17 residues. Germline-derived CDR1 and CDR2 are SGHDT and YYEEEE.

This sequence was found in a man in his sixties in good health and CMV-seronegative. This sequence joins TRBV5-6 and TRBJ2-1, with TRBD2 matching over 12 bases. Source material: PBMCs. CDR3 DNA: TGTGCCAGCAGCCCGTTTGCTAGCGGGAGGGGAGAGGCTGAGCAGTTCTTC. It translates to CASSPFASGRGEAEQFF.